One sample yielded the 26 T cell receptor beta chains listed below, sequenced in a study of blood T cell repertoires in COVID-19. Using immunoSEQ multiplex PCR, the repertoire was profiled, and TCRdb retains in-frame clones only, with some absent. The sample shows 80,000 to 100,000 clones, around 84% of them seen only once. Specimen: peripheral blood. The receptors were gathered from a woman aged 60 to 75 in a cohort sampled during active or convalescent COVID-19.

CDR3 protein: CASSGTSDLSYNEQFF. For the CDR3, the DNA is TGTGCCAGCAGTGGGACTAGCGACCTCTCCTACAATGAGCAGTTCTTC. The rearrangement links TRBV6-1 to TRBJ2-1; 9 bases match TRBD2. The junction had 4 bases not matched to a gene; V was cut back by 4 bases and J by 0 bases. Per the germline V gene, CDR1 is MNHNS and CDR2 is SASEGT. CDR3 size: 16 residues.

This clone was found once. The chain links TRBV7-9 to TRBJ1-1; 9 bases align to TRBD1. From germline, CDR1 is SEHNR and CDR2 FQNEAQ (reference sequence). The CDR3 runs 14 residues. V gave up 5 bases and J gave up 6 bases; unmatched junction bases: 7. The CDR3 coding sequence is TGTGCCAGCAGCGCATCCGGGACAGGGTCTGAAGCTTTCTTT. As protein: CASSASGTGSEAFF.

This sequence joins TRBV2 and TRBJ1-2; D is perhaps TRBD1 (6 bases). CDR1 SNHLY and CDR2 FYNNEI come from the germline V gene. This CDR3 contains 16 residues. V dropped 6 bases and J dropped 1 base, with 18 bases sitting between them. The CDR3 DNA reads as TGTGCCAGCAGCGCAGACCATACGGACAGTAACTATGGCTACACCTTC. Protein sequence: CASSADHTDSNYGYTF.

The chain combines TRBV19 with TRBJ1-3; 9 nucleotides agree with TRBD1. CDR1 and CDR2 (germline): LNHDA, SQIVND (reference sequence). The CDR3 consists of 14 residues. V trimming: 4 bases; J trimming: 4 bases; junction bases outside the gene matches: 2. The CDR3 bases are TGTGCCAGTAGTACAACAGGGGGCGGAAACACCATATATTTT. The encoded protein is CASSTTGGGNTIYF. Together with reference TRBV19 and TRBJ1-3, the CDR3 gives the full variable domain: DGGITQSPKYLFRKEGQNVTLSCEQNLNHDAMYWYRQDPGQGLRLIYYSQIVNDFQKGDIAEGYSVSREKKESFPLTVTSAQKNPTAFYLCASSTTGGGNTIYFGEGSWLTVV.

Only a few counts were recorded for this clone. The rearrangement uses TRBV19 and TRBJ1-2; unclear D gene. There are 14 residues in the CDR3. Trimming removed 8 bases at V and 6 bases at J, with 19 bases between. CDR1 is LNHDA, CDR2 SQIVND, per germline (reference sequence). In DNA form, the CDR3 reads TGTGCCAGTCGTACTGGGCAGACGCTCCATGGCTACACCTTC. It translates to CASRTGQTLHGYTF.

This clone was counted between two and nine times. The V call is TRBV27, the J call TRBJ2-3; D perhaps matches TRBD2 (6 bases). The CDR3 length is 14 residues. Trimming shortened V by 7 bases and J by 0 bases, and 11 bases separated the two germline ends. CDR1 is MNHEY, CDR2 SMNVEV, per germline (reference sequence). CDR3: CASTAGTSTDTQYF. The CDR3 coding sequence is TGTGCCAGCACCGCGGGGACTAGCACAGATACGCAGTATTTT.

The chain joins TRBV7-6 to TRBJ2-2; tentative D call: TRBD2 (5 bases). The CDR3 totals 16 residues. The germline V and J ends were trimmed by 5 bases and 5 bases, with 18 bases remaining between them. CDR1 and CDR2 from the germline V gene are SGHVS and FNYEAQ. CDR3 nucleotides: TGTGCCAGCAGCCCCACATCGGGGTCAAGGACCGGGGAGCTGTTTTTT. It translates to CASSPTSGSRTGELFF. Using reference TRBV7-6 and TRBJ2-2 for the parts outside the CDR3, the full variable domain is GAGVSQSPRYKVTKRGQDVALRCDPISGHVSLYWYRQALGQGPEFLTYFNYEAQQDKSGLPNDRFSAERPEGSISTLTIQRTEQRDSAMYRCASSPTSGSRTGELFFGEGSRLTVL.

This chain connects TRBV5-1 to TRBJ2-2, with TRBD1 matching over 7 bases. The V gene end was trimmed by 0 bases and the J gene end by 5 bases; junction bases not matched to a gene: 7. The germline CDR1 and CDR2 sequences are SGHRS and YFSETQ. CDR3 length: 16 amino acids. In DNA, the CDR3 is TGCGCCAGCAGCTTGGCCGGACAGGTGGGAACCGGGGAGCTGTTTTTT. Translation gives CASSLAGQVGTGELFF.

The genes are TRBV2 and TRBJ1-1; 7 positions agree with TRBD1. This CDR3 region has 15 residues. The junction had 10 bases not matched to a gene; V was cut back by 7 bases and J by 2 bases. Germline CDR1 SNHLY, CDR2 FYNNEI. CDR3 in DNA: TGTGCCAGCACGAAGGAAGGGGGCGATAACACTGAAGCTTTCTTT. It is translated as CASTKEGGDNTEAFF.

The chain has TRBV11-2 and TRBJ1-3; perhaps TRBD1 as D (6 bases). V was clipped by 6 bases and J by 0 bases, with 15 bases between them. The CDR3 covers 16 residues. In germline, CDR1 is SGHAT, CDR2 FQNNGV. CDR3 amino acids: CASRGDTTRSGNTIYF. CDR3 in DNA: TGTGCCAGCAGGGGGGACACGACTCGCTCTGGAAACACCATATATTTT. The complete variable domain, with remaining parts taken from reference TRBV11-2 and TRBJ1-3, reads EAGVAQSPRYKIIEKRQSVAFWCNPISGHATLYWYQQILGQGPKLLIQFQNNGVVDDSQLPKDRFSAERLKGVDSTLKIQPAKLEDSAVYLCASRGDTTRSGNTIYFGEGSWLTVV.

The chain recombines TRBV5-1 with TRBJ2-5, with 10 positions matching TRBD2. V lost 3 bases to trimming and J lost 2 bases; unmatched junction nucleotides: 7. This CDR3 is built from 16 residues. The germline V gene encodes CDR1 SGHRS and CDR2 YFSETQ. CDR3 sequence (DNA): TGCGCCAGCAGCTCCGGGACTAGCGACCCGCAAGAGACCCAGTACTTC. Translating it yields CASSSGTSDPQETQYF.

V and J are TRBV6-4 and TRBJ2-3; 7 bases match TRBD1. The germline V gene encodes CDR1 MRHNA and CDR2 SNTAGT. J was trimmed by 4 bases and V by 6 bases; bases with no gene match: 7. This CDR3 has 14 residues. The CDR3 here is CASRRQGGPDTQYF. The CDR3 nucleotides read TGTGCCAGCAGGAGACAGGGCGGCCCAGATACGCAGTATTTT.

V gene TRBV30 combines with J gene TRBJ1-6; D gene ambiguous. The CDR3 loop spans 12 amino acids. Trimming pared 0 bases from V and 14 bases from J, leaving 11 bases between. From germline, CDR1 is GTSNPN and CDR2 SVGIG (reference sequence). CDR3 loop: CAWSVQRVSLHF. CDR3 DNA: TGTGCCTGGAGTGTACAGCGGGTGTCCCTCCACTTT.

This chain uses TRBV25-1 with TRBJ1-2, with TRBD1 matching over 8 bases. CDR1 MGHDK and CDR2 SYGVNS come from the germline V gene. The V segment lost 6 bases and the J segment 8 bases; nucleotides outside the gene matches: 11. The CDR3 length is 14 residues. Here the CDR3 reads CASSPVDRVAGYTF. CDR3 coding DNA: TGTGCCAGCAGCCCAGTGGACAGGGTGGCCGGCTACACCTTC.

This clone was recorded a few times. V is TRBV11-3 and J is TRBJ2-1; tentatively, D is TRBD1 (5 bases). Trimming took 5 bases from V and 0 from J, leaving 17 bases between them. Germline V gives CDR1 SGHNT, CDR2 YENEEA. This CDR3 has 17 residues. The CDR3 protein is CASSQNNRKSSYNEQFF. The CDR3 nucleotides read TGTGCCAGCAGCCAAAATAACAGGAAAAGCTCCTACAATGAGCAGTTCTTC.

The CDR3 DNA reads TGTGCCAGCACCCCGGGACACGCGACTGAAGCTTTCTTT. Translated: CASTPGHATEAFF. The chain recombines TRBV6-5 with TRBJ1-1, with D tentatively TRBD1 (6 bases). V was cut by 7 bases and J by 5 bases, with 14 bases left in between. CDR1 is MNHEY and CDR2 is SVGAGI in the germline V gene. This CDR3 spans 13 amino acids.

The chain has TRBV28 and TRBJ1-5, with TRBD1 matching over 8 bases. CDR3 size: 17 residues. The germline V gene has CDR1 MDHEN and CDR2 SYDVKM. The J segment lost 1 base and the V segment lost 1 base, leaving 6 bases of the junction unmatched. CDR3 amino acids: CASSLLSGGRSNQPQHF. Here the CDR3 DNA reads TGTGCCAGCAGTTTATTGTCAGGGGGCAGGAGCAATCAGCCCCAGCATTTT.

This sequence joins TRBV19 and TRBJ1-1, with 7 nucleotides matching TRBD1. The CDR3 is 15 amino acids. Germline V gene lookup returns CDR1 LNHDA and CDR2 SQIVND (reference sequence). Germline trimming cut 3 bases from V and 1 base from J; bases unmatched to any gene: 5. The CDR3 DNA reads as TGTGCCAGTAGTATCCGACAGGGCGGGAACACTGAAGCTTTCTTT. Its translation: CASSIRQGGNTEAFF. The entire variable domain, with the rest obtained from reference TRBV19 and TRBJ1-1, is as follows: DGGITQSPKYLFRKEGQNVTLSCEQNLNHDAMYWYRQDPGQGLRLIYYSQIVNDFQKGDIAEGYSVSREKKESFPLTVTSAQKNPTAFYLCASSIRQGGNTEAFFGQGTRLTVV.

The chain recombines TRBV7-9 with TRBJ1-4, with 8 bases lining up with TRBD1. Trimming cost V 5 bases and J 0 bases; bases outside gene matches: 2. The CDR3 has 15 amino acids. Germline CDR1 is SEHNR and CDR2 is FQNEAQ (reference sequence). The chain's CDR3 is CASSLTGATNEKLFF. CDR3 nucleotides: TGTGCCAGCAGCCTGACAGGGGCAACTAATGAAAAACTGTTTTTT. Based on the CDR3 plus reference TRBV7-9 and TRBJ1-4, the full variable domain is DTGVSQNPRHKITKRGQNVTFRCDPISEHNRLYWYRQTLGQGPEFLTYFQNEAQLEKSRLLSDRFSAERPKGSFSTLEIQRTEQGDSAMYLCASSLTGATNEKLFFGSGTQLSVL.

This clone was picked up a small number of times. The V and J genes are TRBV3-1 (or the pseudogene TRBV3-2) and TRBJ1-2; 7 nucleotides align to TRBD1. CDR1 is LGHDT, CDR2 YNNKEL, per germline (reference sequence). The V segment lost 1 base and the J segment 8 bases; nucleotides outside the gene matches: 7. The CDR3 spans 14 residues. The CDR3 loop reads CASSQGTGAVGYTF. DNA for the CDR3: TGTGCCAGCAGCCAAGGTACAGGGGCGGTGGGCTACACCTTC.

This clone has a handful of counts. This chain joins TRBV19 and TRBJ1-2; weak D call: TRBD1 (6 bases). Per germline, CDR1 LNHDA and CDR2 SQIVND (reference sequence). The CDR3 runs 14 residues. The V and J ends lost 9 bases and 0 bases respectively, with 14 bases between them. CDR3 loop: CASALQGPNYGYTF. CDR3 in DNA: TGTGCCAGCGCGTTACAGGGCCCTAACTATGGCTACACCTTC.

The genes are TRBV4-1 and TRBJ2-5, with D possibly being TRBD2 (5 bases). The ends were cut back, 0 bases at V and 3 bases at J, with 11 bases in the middle. CDR1 is MGHRA and CDR2 is YSYEKL in the germline V gene. The CDR3 consists of 15 residues. The DNA of the CDR3 is TGCGCCAGCAGCCAAGATAACCGGGGAAAAGAGACCCAGTACTTC. Protein product: CASSQDNRGKETQYF.

This clone showed up many times. The rearrangement links TRBV4-1 to TRBJ2-7; 7 bases agree with TRBD1. The V gene's germline CDR1 is MGHRA and CDR2 YSYEKL. This CDR3 has 14 residues. V shed 0 bases and J 3 bases; nucleotides not matched to a gene: 2. For the CDR3, the DNA is TGCGCCAGCAGCCAAGAAAGGGGGCGCTACGAGCAGTACTTC. This encodes CASSQERGRYEQYF.

J is TRBJ2-1 and V is TRBV6-5; unclear D gene. Trimming cost V 2 bases and J 9 bases, with 11 bases left between them. Germline CDR1 is MNHEY and CDR2 is SVGAGI. The CDR3 is 13 amino acids. The CDR3 here is CASSYLSPGEQFF. CDR3 in DNA: TGTGCCAGCAGTTACCTTAGTCCGGGTGAGCAGTTCTTC.

The rearrangement uses TRBV12-3 or TRBV12-4 and TRBJ2-7; TRBD1 matches 9 bases. The CDR3 contains 13 residues. V was clipped by 8 bases and J by 5 bases; unmatched bases: 7. The CDR3 nucleotides read TGTGCCAGCCGCCCGGGACAGGGCAACGAGCAGTACTTC. Translated: CASRPGQGNEQYF.

This clone occurred a few times. The genes are TRBV5-1 and TRBJ1-6; 9 bases are shared with TRBD1. V was pared by 4 bases and J by 7 bases, with 6 bases of the junction left unmatched. The CDR3 runs 15 residues. From germline, CDR1 is SGHRS and CDR2 YFSETQ. CDR3 nucleotide sequence: TGCGCCAGCAGCCGCAGGACAGGGGAAAATTCACCCCTCCACTTT. It encodes CASSRRTGENSPLHF.